This T cell receptor (beta chain) was recorded in a study of glioma-infiltrating T cells after dendritic cell vaccination. Study-wide context: Patients had newly diagnosed or recurrent glioblastoma and received dendritic cell vaccines. Findings and caveats of the study: Higher TCR clonality did not directly relate to longer survival. Higher pretreatment TIL content predicted longer progression-free time and survival.

Assay: immunoSEQ multiplex PCR; the TCRdb copy retains only in-frame clones and omits some. The sample carries 70,000 to 95,000 clones, roughly 87% recorded once. The time point is: after dendritic cell vaccination, including at tumor progression/relapse. Blood PBMC samples: pre-vaccination, two weeks post third vaccination, and at tumor progression. Points on this clone: The antigen remains unidentified.

Germline V lookup: CDR1 SGHRS, CDR2 YFSETQ. V dropped 2 bases and J dropped 6 bases, with 15 bases sitting between them. The CDR3 consists of 15 residues. This TCR derives from a human donor with glioblastoma. This rearrangement joins TRBV5-1 to TRBJ2-1; possibly TRBD2 for D (5 bases). Sequencing was performed on blood, taken after dendritic cell vaccination. CDR3 bases: TGCGCCAGCAGCTTAATCCGAGCGGATTTCAATGAGCAGTTCTTC. This encodes CASSLIRADFNEQFF.